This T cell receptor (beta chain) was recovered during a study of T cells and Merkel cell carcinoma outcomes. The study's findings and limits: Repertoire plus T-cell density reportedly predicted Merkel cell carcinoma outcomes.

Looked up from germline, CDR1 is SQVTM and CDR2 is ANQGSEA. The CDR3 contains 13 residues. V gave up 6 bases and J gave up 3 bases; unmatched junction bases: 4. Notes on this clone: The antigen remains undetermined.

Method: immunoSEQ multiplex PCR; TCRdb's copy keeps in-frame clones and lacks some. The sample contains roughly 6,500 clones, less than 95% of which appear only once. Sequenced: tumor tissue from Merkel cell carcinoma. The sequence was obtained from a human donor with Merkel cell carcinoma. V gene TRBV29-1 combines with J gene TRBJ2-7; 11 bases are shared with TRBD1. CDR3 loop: CSVWGQGVYEQYF. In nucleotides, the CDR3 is TGCAGCGTCTGGGGACAGGGGGTCTACGAGCAGTACTTC.